This TCR beta chain originates from a study of control samples from healthy donors and cancer patients. Measured with immunoSEQ multiplex PCR; TCRdb has only the in-frame clones, and not every one. The sample holds 170,000 or so clones, around 92% seen once. The CDR3 length is 13 residues. Germline V gene sequence: CDR1 WNHNN, CDR2 SYGVQD (reference sequence). V gave up 3 bases and J gave up 2 bases, with 5 bases separating them. The receptor's source is a woman aged 35 to 49 in good health. This chain connects TRBV10-1 to TRBJ1-3; no definite D call. The sample consisted of blood. As DNA, the CDR3 is TGCGCCAGCAGTGATAGGGCTGGAAACACCATATATTTT. Translating it yields CASSDRAGNTIYF.